Detailed here is one T cell receptor beta chain. The antigen this receptor binds is unknown. The record has no base qualities; no much larger clone is one base away. CDR1 and CDR2, per the germline V gene, are LGHNA and YNFKEQ. Inclusive of the bounding cysteine and phenylalanine, the CDR3 is 12 residues long. Kept here is only the CDR3 DNA, which spans 36 bases and is read in frame from base 1. The junction carries 7 bases between V and J, which are trimmed by 0 bases and 8 bases respectively. The data originate from a study of OX40 agonist ivuxolimab in advanced cancers. With respect to the entire study: Ivuxolimab was an agonistic, fully human IgG2 monoclonal antibody directed against OX40 (CD134), a costimulatory receptor. Intravenous ivuxolimab was administered to patients every 2 weeks at six dose levels: 0.01, 0.1, 0.3, 1.5, 3 and 10 mg/kg. Among the 50 to 55 dose-escalation patients, around 20 had hepatocellular carcinoma, some 15 melanoma, 9 renal cell carcinoma and 9 head and neck cancer. In the dose-escalation cohort, 70% to 90% of patients were male, and the mean age was 60 years with a range of roughly 23 to 79. Patients were allowed to have had prior anti-PD-1, anti-PD-L1 or anti-CTLA-4 therapy, and less than 45% of the dose-escalation patients had previously received checkpoint inhibitors. Three dose-escalation patients achieved partial responses, one with hepatocellular carcinoma and two with cutaneous melanoma. Peripheral TCRbeta sequencing aimed to test whether ivuxolimab altered TCR sequence diversity and caused clonal T-cell expansion. The monotherapy dose-escalation portion (N of about 50 patients) of the phase I ivuxolimab trial is reported in the paper. Overall study results and their limits: The antigen specificity of the peripheral T cells that underwent clonal expansion was not determined. In partial responders in the 0.1-3.0 mg/kg groups, normalized peripheral clonal expansion was found to be among the lowest, especially among CD8+ T cells. On average, CD8+ T cells showed more expanded clones than CD4+ T cells after ivuxolimab. Low levels of normalized T-cell clonal expansion were also seen in some patients who did not respond. At doses of 0.1 to 3.0 mg/kg, clonal expansion of both CD4+ and CD8+ blood T cells was observed from baseline to week 6.

The trial excluded patients who had a history of autoimmune disease or were on systemic immunosuppression. Peripheral blood for TCR sequencing was collected from all dose cohorts at baseline, on cycle 4 day 1, and on cycle 7 day 1. The samples were drawn from a first-in-human, open-label, multicenter phase I dose-escalation trial of ivuxolimab. Adults with locally advanced or metastatic head and neck squamous cell, hepatocellular, melanoma or renal cell carcinoma were enrolled in the trial. Before TCR sequencing, CD4+ and CD8+ T cells were separately sorted from peripheral blood. Genomic DNA was isolated from the sorted cells so that the TCRbeta CDR3 region could be sequenced. The immunoSEQ Assay was used for sequencing of TCRbeta CDR3 regions. This immuneACCESS table, as held by TCRdb, lists in-frame sequences with V and J called but not all clones. Of the missing ones, under half trace to an unresolved V gene in checked studies; the others have no known cause. The sample table holds about 79,000 clones, of which 91% were seen once. Approximately 7.7% of the sample lies in the top ten.

The chain employs TRBV4-2 and TRBJ1-2; no D segment can be confidently identified. The sequencing here drew on CD4+ or CD8+ T cells sorted from blood, taken in a trial of the OX40 agonist ivuxolimab. This clonotype was sampled from an adult with an advanced solid tumor such as melanoma, head and neck, liver or kidney cancer. The CDR3 protein sequence reads: CASSQDVSGYTF. Read as DNA, the sequence is TGTGCCAGCAGCCAAGATGTATCCGGCTACACCTTC.